Following are 17 T cell receptor beta chains from one sample sequenced in a study of breast tumors, draining lymph nodes, adjacent tissues. The lymph nodes were axillary draining lymph nodes from breast cancer patients. TCRdb used MiXCR to reprocess the multiplex PCR reads, holding one entry per CDR3 protein. The table has about 180,000 distinct CDR3 sequences, 25% to 40% seen once. Sequencing was done on a sample of axillary lymph node tissue. These receptors were collected from a female donor with breast cancer. Some clones in this sample may be carry-over from other donors' samples.

This clonotype was counted ten times or more. The V call is TRBV6-2 or TRBV6-3, the J call TRBJ2-7; 7 bases map to TRBD1. Germline V gene data show CDR1 as MNHEY and CDR2 as SVGEGT. V lost 6 bases, J lost 0 bases, and 8 bases stayed unmatched. The CDR3 runs 15 residues. CDR3 sequence reads: CASRSTGTGSYEQYF. The DNA for the CDR3 is TGTGCCAGCAGGTCGACAGGGACCGGCTCCTACGAGCAGTACTTC.

As to this clonotype: One junction end does not reproduce the germline sequence, and a read error may be involved. The chain employs TRBV7-7 and TRBJ2-1, with 11 bases that match TRBD2. CDR1 SSHAT and CDR2 FNYEAQ come from the germline V gene (reference sequence). The length of the CDR3 is 15 residues. In DNA, the CDR3 is TGTGCTAGCAGTCCTGGGACTAGCGGATACAATGAGCAGTTCTTC. Its protein is CASSPGTSGYNEQFF. Full variable domain (rest looked up from reference TRBV7-7 and TRBJ2-1): GAGVSQSPRYKVTKRGQDVTLRCDPISSHATLYWYQQALGQGPEFLTYFNYEAQPDKSGLPSDRFSAERPEGSISTLTIQRTEQRDSAMYRCASSPGTSGYNEQFFGPGTRLTVL.

Details on this clonotype: This may be a read error: a much more frequent sequence differs by one nucleotide. DNA of the CDR3: TGTGCCAGCAGCTTCAGGACAGGGGCACAAGAGTCCCAGTACTTC. It specifies CASSFRTGAQESQYF. V and J are TRBV7-8 and TRBJ2-5; 9 positions match TRBD1. In germline, CDR1 is SGHVS, CDR2 FQNEAQ. The CDR3 is made up of 15 amino acids.

This clonotype has ten or more counts. The J gene is TRBJ1-5, the V gene TRBV6-6, with D unresolved. The better agreement between TRBJ2-3 and the DNA end casts doubt on the J call. The CDR3 has 17 amino acids. Germline loops: CDR1 MNHNY, CDR2 SVGAGI (reference sequence). CDR3 protein: CASSYSMGQGSNQPQYF. CDR3 sequence (DNA): TGTGCCAGCAGTTACTCGATGGGCCAAGGAAGCAATCAGCCCCAGTATTTT.

On this clonotype: A junction end diverges from the germline sequence, so it may reflect a read error. This chain uses TRBV18 with TRBJ1-2; maybe TRBD1 (5 bases). Germline CDR1 and CDR2: KGHSH and LQKENI. CDR3 length equals 14 residues. DNA for the CDR3: TGTGCCGGCTCACCACCGACAGAAAGCTATGGCTACACCTTC. Its translation: CAGSPPTESYGYTF.

This chain connects TRBV2 to TRBJ1-5; D not certain. Trimming pared 6 bases from V and 2 bases from J, leaving 8 bases between. The CDR3 sequence is 13 residues long. Germline loops: CDR1 SNHLY, CDR2 FYNNEI. CDR3 bases: TGTGCCAGCAGAGGGATGGGCAATCAGCCCCAGCATTTT. Its translation: CASRGMGNQPQHF.

The V and J genes are TRBV5-1 and TRBJ2-7; possible D gene TRBD2, 6 bases. Germline values: CDR1 SGHRS, CDR2 YFSETQ. This CDR3 spans 15 amino acids. V lost 4 bases, J lost 3 bases, and 17 bases lay in between. The DNA of the CDR3 is TGCGCCAGCAGCCCGGGCGGGTTGGGGGGCTACGAGCAGTACTTC. Translating gives CASSPGGLGGYEQYF.

The CDR3 loop is CSARAGTSTDTQYF. In DNA, the CDR3 is TGCAGTGCTAGAGCCGGGACTAGCACAGATACGCAGTATTTT. This chain links TRBV20-1 with TRBJ2-3, with D perhaps TRBD2 (6 bases). Germline values: CDR1 DFQATT, CDR2 SNEGSKA (reference sequence). There are 14 residues in the CDR3. V lost 1 base, J lost 0 bases, and 8 bases lay in between.

The chain recombines TRBV5-6 with TRBJ2-1, with D perhaps matching TRBD2 (5 bases). Germline V gene data show CDR1 as SGHDT and CDR2 as YYEEEE. This CDR3 contains 15 residues. The CDR3 is CARDKAETSYNEQFF. DNA of the CDR3: TGTGCTAGAGATAAAGCGGAGACATCCTACAATGAGCAGTTCTTC.

This clonotype has more than one count but fewer than ten. This chain uses TRBV6-5 with TRBJ2-7; the match to TRBD1 covers 8 bases. Germline assignment: CDR1 MNHEY and CDR2 SVGAGI. V lost 8 bases to trimming and J lost 7 bases; unmatched junction nucleotides: 13. This CDR3 region has 14 residues. CDR3 loop: CASGTGGTSKEQYF. The CDR3 DNA reads TGTGCCAGCGGTACAGGGGGAACCTCTAAGGAGCAGTACTTC.

Ten or more counts support this clonotype. This rearrangement joins TRBV5-1 to TRBJ1-2; tentatively, D is TRBD1 (6 bases). Between the trimmed V and J ends, which lost 4 bases and 7 bases, there was a span of 17 bases. The CDR3 sequence is 14 residues long. Germline CDR1 SGHRS, CDR2 YFSETQ. The CDR3 sequence is CASSPSRGAGGYTF. CDR3 DNA: TGCGCCAGCAGCCCCTCACGGGGGGCCGGTGGCTACACCTTC.

This clonotype has ten or more counts. The V call is TRBV6-5, the J call TRBJ1-3; D unclear. The CDR3 loop spans 18 amino acids. V was cut by 0 bases and J by 0 bases, with 15 bases left in between. Germline V lookup: CDR1 MNHEY, CDR2 SVGAGI. The CDR3 region is CASSYSPTGPVSGNTIYF. CDR3 coding DNA: TGTGCCAGCAGTTACTCTCCGACTGGACCTGTCTCTGGAAACACCATATATTTT.

Details on this clonotype: One end of the junction fails to match germline, which may point to a read error. The chain couples TRBV7-9 to TRBJ2-7; 7 nucleotides line up with TRBD2. Germline assignment: CDR1 SEHNR and CDR2 FQNEAQ (reference sequence). The CDR3 is 15 residues long. CDR3 residues: CASSTRDVGDYEQHF. The CDR3 DNA reads TGTGCCAGCAGCACCCGGGACGTTGGGGACTACGAGCAGCACTTC.

There are many counts of this clonotype. The chain employs TRBV18 and TRBJ2-3; D uncertain. This CDR3 is 13 amino acids long. Trimming pared 5 bases from V and 1 base from J, leaving 7 bases between. Germline V gene sequence: CDR1 KGHSH, CDR2 LQKENI. The CDR3 is CASSFLRTDTQYF. CDR3 sequence (DNA): TGTGCCAGCTCATTCCTGCGCACAGATACGCAGTATTTT.

This clonotype was detected many times. The genes are TRBV4-3 and TRBJ2-1; no firm D call. Deletions cut 1 base from V and 8 bases from J, with 12 bases between. CDR1 and CDR2 from the germline V gene are LGHNA and YSLEER. The CDR3 length is 14 residues. The CDR3 DNA is TGCGCCAGCAGCCAAGCTTCGGATCTCGATGAGCAGTTCTTC. It specifies CASSQASDLDEQFF.

The chain is built from TRBV2 and TRBJ2-7; TRBD2 is a possible D gene (6 bases). Trimming cost V 6 bases and J 2 bases, with 17 bases left between them. The germline CDR1 and CDR2 sequences are SNHLY and FYNNEI. The length of the CDR3 is 15 residues. The CDR3 nucleotides read TGTGCCAGCAGATTCCCCCAGGGAGGAACCTACGAGCAGTACTTC. Translation: CASRFPQGGTYEQYF.

This clonotype has a single count. The chain uses TRBV15 and TRBJ2-3, with 7 bases identical to TRBD2. The CDR3 length is 15 residues. The ends lost 3 bases at V and 14 bases at J; junction bases unmatched: 17. Germline V gene lookup returns CDR1 LNHNV and CDR2 YYDKDF (reference sequence). The DNA for the CDR3 is TGTGCCACCAGCAGGGCGGGGGAGGGTGCAGATACACTGTATTTT. As protein: CATSRAGEGADTLYF.